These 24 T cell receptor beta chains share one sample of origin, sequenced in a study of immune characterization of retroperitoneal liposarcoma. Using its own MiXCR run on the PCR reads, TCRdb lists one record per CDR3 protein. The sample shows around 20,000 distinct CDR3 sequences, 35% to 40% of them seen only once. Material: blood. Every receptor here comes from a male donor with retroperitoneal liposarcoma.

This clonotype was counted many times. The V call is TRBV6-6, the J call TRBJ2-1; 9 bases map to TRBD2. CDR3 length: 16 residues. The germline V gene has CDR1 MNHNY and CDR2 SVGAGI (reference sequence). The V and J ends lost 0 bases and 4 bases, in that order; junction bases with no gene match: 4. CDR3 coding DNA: TGTGCCAGCAGTTACTCGCCGACTAGCGGTTACAATGAGCAGTTCTTC. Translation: CASSYSPTSGYNEQFF.

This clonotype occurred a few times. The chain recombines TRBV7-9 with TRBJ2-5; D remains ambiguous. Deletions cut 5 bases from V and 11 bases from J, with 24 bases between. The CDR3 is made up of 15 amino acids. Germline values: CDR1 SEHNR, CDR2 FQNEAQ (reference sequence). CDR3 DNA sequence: TGTGCCAGCAGCCCCCCCGGGTCCTCATCCAATGAGCAGTACTTC. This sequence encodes CASSPPGSSSNEQYF.

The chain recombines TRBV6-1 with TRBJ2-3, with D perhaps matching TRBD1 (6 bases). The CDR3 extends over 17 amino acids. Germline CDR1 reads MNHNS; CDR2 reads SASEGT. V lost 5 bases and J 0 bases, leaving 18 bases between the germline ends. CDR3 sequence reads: CASSYGTSLSSTDTQYF. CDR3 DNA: TGTGCCAGCAGTTACGGGACATCTCTCTCTAGCACAGATACGCAGTATTTT.

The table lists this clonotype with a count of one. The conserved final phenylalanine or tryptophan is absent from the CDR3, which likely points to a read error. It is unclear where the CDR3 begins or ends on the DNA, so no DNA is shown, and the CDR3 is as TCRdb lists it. CDR3 in amino acids: CASSGGSGGD. The rearrangement links TRBV6-1 to TRBJ2-1; TRBD2 was called by the table and not checked on the DNA. Termini included, the CDR3 measures 10 amino acids. Looked up from germline, CDR1 is MNHNS and CDR2 is SASEGT.

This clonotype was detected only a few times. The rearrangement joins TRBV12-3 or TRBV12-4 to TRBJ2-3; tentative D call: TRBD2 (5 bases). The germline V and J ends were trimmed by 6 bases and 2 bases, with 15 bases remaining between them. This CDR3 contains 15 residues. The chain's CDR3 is CASRSFSATTDTQYF. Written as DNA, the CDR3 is TGTGCCAGCAGATCGTTTAGCGCCACCACAGATACGCAGTATTTT.

This chain's CDR3 is CASSVQKTEAFF. In DNA, the CDR3 is TGTGCCAGCAGTGTCCAGAAGACTGAAGCTTTCTTT. The V call is TRBV6-1, the J call TRBJ1-1, with D uncertain. Germline V gives CDR1 MNHNS, CDR2 SASEGT. Trimming took 4 bases from V and 5 from J, leaving 8 bases between them. This CDR3 region has 12 residues.

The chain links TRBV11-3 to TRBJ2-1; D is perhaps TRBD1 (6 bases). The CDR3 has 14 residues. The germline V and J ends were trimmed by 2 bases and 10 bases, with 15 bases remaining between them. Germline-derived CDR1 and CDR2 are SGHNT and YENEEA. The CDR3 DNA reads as TGTGCCAGCAGCTTACCCACAGGGCGCACCGAGCAGTTCTTC. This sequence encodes CASSLPTGRTEQFF.

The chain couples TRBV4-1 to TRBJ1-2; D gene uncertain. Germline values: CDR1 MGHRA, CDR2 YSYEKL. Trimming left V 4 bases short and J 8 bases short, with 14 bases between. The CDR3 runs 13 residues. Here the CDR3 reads CASSPLDVGGYTF. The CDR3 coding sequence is TGCGCCAGCAGCCCTCTGGATGTGGGCGGCTACACCTTC.

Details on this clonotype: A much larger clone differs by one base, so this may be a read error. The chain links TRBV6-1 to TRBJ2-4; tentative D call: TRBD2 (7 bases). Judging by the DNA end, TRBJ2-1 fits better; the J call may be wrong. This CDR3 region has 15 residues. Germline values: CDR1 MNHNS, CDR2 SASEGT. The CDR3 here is CASISRGGGGNEQFF. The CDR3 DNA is TGTGCCAGCATTAGTAGGGGGGGGGGGGGAAATGAGCAGTTCTTC.

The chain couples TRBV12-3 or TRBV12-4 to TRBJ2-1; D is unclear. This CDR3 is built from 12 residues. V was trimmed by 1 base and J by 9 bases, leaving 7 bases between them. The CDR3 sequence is CASSLELGEQFF. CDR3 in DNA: TGTGCCAGCAGTTTAGAGCTCGGTGAGCAGTTCTTC.

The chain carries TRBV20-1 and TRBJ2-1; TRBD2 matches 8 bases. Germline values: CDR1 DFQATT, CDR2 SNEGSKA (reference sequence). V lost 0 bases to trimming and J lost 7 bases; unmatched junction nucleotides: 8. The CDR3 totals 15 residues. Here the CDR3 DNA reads TGCAGTGCTAGAGATCGAGGACTAGCCACTAATGAGCAGTTCTTC. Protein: CSARDRGLATNEQFF.

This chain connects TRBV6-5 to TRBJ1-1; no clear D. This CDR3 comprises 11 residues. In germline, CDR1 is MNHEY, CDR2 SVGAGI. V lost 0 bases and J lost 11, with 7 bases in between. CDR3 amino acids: CASSYSLGAFF. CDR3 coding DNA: TGTGCCAGCAGTTACTCTCTGGGGGCTTTCTTT.

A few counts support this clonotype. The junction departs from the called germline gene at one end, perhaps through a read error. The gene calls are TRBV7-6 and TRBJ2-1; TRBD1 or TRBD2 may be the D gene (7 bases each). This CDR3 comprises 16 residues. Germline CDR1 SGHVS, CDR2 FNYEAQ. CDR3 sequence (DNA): TGTGCTAGCAGCCAGGGGGGGGGAAGCGGGATTGATGAGCAGTTCTTC. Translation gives CASSQGGGSGIDEQFF.

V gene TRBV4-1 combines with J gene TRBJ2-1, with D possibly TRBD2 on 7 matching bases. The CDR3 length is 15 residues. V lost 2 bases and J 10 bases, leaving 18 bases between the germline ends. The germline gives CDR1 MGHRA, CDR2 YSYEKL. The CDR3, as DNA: TGCGCCAGCAGCCAAAGGGGGGGCAGGTCCTACGAGCAGTTCTTC. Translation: CASSQRGGRSYEQFF.

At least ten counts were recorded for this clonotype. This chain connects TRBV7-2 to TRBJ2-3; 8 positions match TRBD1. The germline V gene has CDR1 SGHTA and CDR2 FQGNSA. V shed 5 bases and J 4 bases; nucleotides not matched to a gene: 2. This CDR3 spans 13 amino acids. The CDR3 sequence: CASSQGQADTQYF. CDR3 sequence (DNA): TGTGCCAGCAGCCAGGGACAGGCAGATACGCAGTATTTT.

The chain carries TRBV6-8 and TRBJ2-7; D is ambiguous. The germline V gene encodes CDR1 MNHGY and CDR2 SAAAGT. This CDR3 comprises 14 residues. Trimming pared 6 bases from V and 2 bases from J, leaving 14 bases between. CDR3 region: CASRAWVTPYEQYF. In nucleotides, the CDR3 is TGTGCCAGCAGGGCGTGGGTGACCCCCTACGAGCAGTACTTC.

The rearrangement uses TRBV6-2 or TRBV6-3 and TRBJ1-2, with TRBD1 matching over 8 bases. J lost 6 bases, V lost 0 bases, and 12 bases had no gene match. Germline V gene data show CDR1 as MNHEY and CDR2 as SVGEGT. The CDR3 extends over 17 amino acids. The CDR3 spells CASSYSPTMDRENGYTF. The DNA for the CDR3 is TGTGCCAGCAGTTACTCCCCCACAATGGACAGGGAGAATGGCTACACCTTC.

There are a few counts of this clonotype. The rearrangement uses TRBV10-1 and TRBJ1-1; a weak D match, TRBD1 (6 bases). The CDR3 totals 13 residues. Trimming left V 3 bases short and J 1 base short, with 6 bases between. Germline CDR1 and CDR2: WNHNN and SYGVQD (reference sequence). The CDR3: CASSDRGNTEAFF. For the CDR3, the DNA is TGCGCCAGCAGTGACAGGGGGAACACTGAAGCTTTCTTT.

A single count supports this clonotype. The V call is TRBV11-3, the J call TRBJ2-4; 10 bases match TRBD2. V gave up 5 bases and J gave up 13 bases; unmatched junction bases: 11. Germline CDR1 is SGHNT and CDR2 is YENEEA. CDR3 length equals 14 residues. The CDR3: CASSKRGGSLEQYF. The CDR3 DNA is TGTGCCAGCAGCAAGCGGGGGGGCTCCCTAGAGCAGTACTTC.

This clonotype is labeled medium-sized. CDR3 loop: CASSLGEVQEQFF. The CDR3 bases are TGTGCCAGCAGTTTGGGGGAGGTGCAGGAGCAGTTCTTC. The chain uses TRBV12-3 or TRBV12-4 and TRBJ2-1, with D perhaps matching TRBD2 (6 bases). The CDR3 length is 13 residues. V lost 3 bases and J lost 10, with 13 bases in between.

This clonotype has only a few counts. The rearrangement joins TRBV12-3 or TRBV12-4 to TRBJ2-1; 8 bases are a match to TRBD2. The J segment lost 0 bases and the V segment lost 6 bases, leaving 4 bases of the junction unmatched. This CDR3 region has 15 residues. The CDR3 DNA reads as TGTGCCAGCAGAATTAGCGGGGCCTCCTACAATGAGCAGTTCTTC. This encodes CASRISGASYNEQFF.

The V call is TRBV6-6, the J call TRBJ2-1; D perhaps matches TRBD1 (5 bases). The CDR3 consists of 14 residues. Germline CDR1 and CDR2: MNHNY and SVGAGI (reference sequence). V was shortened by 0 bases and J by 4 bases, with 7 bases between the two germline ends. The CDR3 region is CASSYSPGYNEQFF. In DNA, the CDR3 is TGTGCCAGCAGTTACTCTCCAGGGTACAATGAGCAGTTCTTC.

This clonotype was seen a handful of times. The CDR3 bases are TGTGCCAGCAGCTTAGTCAGCGGGAGTCGGGAGACCCAGTACTTC. Its protein product is CASSLVSGSRETQYF. The V and J genes are TRBV7-6 and TRBJ2-5, with 8 bases that match TRBD2. There are 15 residues in the CDR3. Germline CDR1 SGHVS, CDR2 FNYEAQ. V trimming: 1 base; J trimming: 5 bases; junction bases outside the gene matches: 6.

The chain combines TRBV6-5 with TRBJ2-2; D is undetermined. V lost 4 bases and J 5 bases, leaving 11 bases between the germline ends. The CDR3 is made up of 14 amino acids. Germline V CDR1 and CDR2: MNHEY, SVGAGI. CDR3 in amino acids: CASSLVSETGELFF. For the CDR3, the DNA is TGTGCCAGCAGTTTGGTCTCGGAGACCGGGGAGCTGTTTTTT.